This TCR beta chain was retrieved from a study of vaccination effects on CD4 cells after COVID-19. In the study overall: The second dose preceded post-vaccine samples by a median of 72 days.

CDR3 length: 13 amino acids. Trimming stripped 0 bases from V and 1 base from J, with 6 bases between. Germline V gene sequence: CDR1 SQVTM, CDR2 ANQGSEA. General study results and limits: Researchers report that only 1 of 255 vaccine-induced clones in healthy vaccinees cross-reacted with common cold coronaviruses.

ViraFEST used viral peptide pools to expand antigen-specific CD4+ T cells before sequencing. It was after roughly ten days of culture that CD4+ T cells were isolated. Participants received two doses of either the BNT162b2 or mRNA-1273 vaccine. Neither prior SARS-CoV-2 infection nor positive nucleocapsid antibodies were present in the vaccine recipients. Cultures of roughly 2 million PBMC per well contained 10 IU/ml IL-2 plus 10 ug/ml peptides. Turning to this clone: Its cognate antigen is unknown.

Sequenced by immunoSEQ multiplex PCR; TCRdb stores in-frame clones only, minus some. The table lists 29,000 or so clones, 74% of them singletons. This clonotype was obtained from a human donor who received a COVID-19 vaccine. Sequencing used CD4+ T cells from PBMCs cultured with HCoV-OC43 spike peptides, obtained after COVID-19 vaccination. The subset is: HCoV-OC43 spike overlapping peptide pool stimulation. This chain joins TRBV29-1 and TRBJ1-1, with D unresolved. Written as DNA, the CDR3 is TGCAGCGTTGAAGATCACAGGAACACTGAAGCTTTCTTT. Its translation is CSVEDHRNTEAFF.